A selection of T cell receptor beta chains follows, all from one sample in a study of shared clonotypes between healthy human individuals. Generated by immunoSEQ multiplex PCR, the TCRdb table keeps only in-frame clones and is missing some. The sample includes some 2,000,000 clones, 85% to 95% of them seen just once. Material for sequencing was naive CD4+ T cells sorted from blood. Receptors were obtained from a man in his late teens or twenties in good health. Each CDR3 is given with its conserved first and last residue. D genes are given only for firm matches. Clone size is shown for a subset of rows, as once, few, many or a class of expanded clone.

J gene: TRBJ2-2
D gene: TRBD1
clone size: few
V gene: TRBV25-1
CDR3 DNA: TGTGCCAGCAGCAATCCCGGGACAGGGAACACCGGGGAGCTGTTTTTT
CDR3 protein: CASSNPGTGNTGELFF

J gene: TRBJ2-6
D gene: .
clone size: .
V gene: TRBV11-2
CDR3 DNA: TGTGCCAGCAGCATGGGGCGTAGGGGAGCTGGGGCCAACGTCCTGACTTTC
CDR3 protein: CASSMGRRGAGANVLTF

J gene: TRBJ2-1
D gene: .
clone size: .
V gene: TRBV9
CDR3 DNA: TGTGCCAGCAGCGTAGGGCCTAGCGTTTACAATGAGCAGTTCTTC
CDR3 protein: CASSVGPSVYNEQFF

J gene: TRBJ1-4
D gene: TRBD1
clone size: .
V gene: TRBV30
CDR3 DNA: TGTGCCTGGGTACAGGGGTCTGCAACTAATGAAAAACTGTTTTTT
CDR3 protein: CAWVQGSATNEKLFF

J gene: TRBJ1-2
D gene: .
clone size: .
V gene: TRBV14
CDR3 DNA: TGTGCCAGCAGCCGACGGGATTATGGCTACACCTTC
CDR3 protein: CASSRRDYGYTF

J gene: TRBJ2-7
D gene: TRBD1
clone size: .
V gene: TRBV5-4
CDR3 DNA: TGTGCCAGCAGCTTGGACAGGGGACAGTACGAGCAGTACTTC
CDR3 protein: CASSLDRGQYEQYF

J gene: TRBJ1-1
D gene: .
clone size: .
V gene: TRBV6-5
CDR3 DNA: TGTGCCAGCAGTTACCCTACCCGGGAGTCTGAAGCTTTCTTT
CDR3 protein: CASSYPTRESEAFF

J gene: TRBJ1-2
D gene: .
clone size: .
V gene: TRBV4-1
CDR3 DNA: TGCGCCAGCAGCCAAGCCGGGACCAGGGACTATGGCTACACCTTC
CDR3 protein: CASSQAGTRDYGYTF

J gene: TRBJ1-5
D gene: TRBD1
clone size: once
V gene: TRBV19
CDR3 DNA: TGTGCCAGTAGTCGCCCAGGGGGCGATCAGCCCCAGCATTTT
CDR3 protein: CASSRPGGDQPQHF

J gene: TRBJ2-3
D gene: .
clone size: .
V gene: TRBV10-2
CDR3 DNA: TGCGCCACCAGGGGACTTTGGGGCACAGATACGCAGTATTTT
CDR3 protein: CATRGLWGTDTQYF

J gene: TRBJ1-6
D gene: .
clone size: .
V gene: TRBV4-1
CDR3 DNA: TGCGCCAGCAACCAAGGGGGTTCGGTTGCCTATAATTCACCCCTCCACTTT
CDR3 protein: CASNQGGSVAYNSPLHF

J gene: TRBJ1-2
D gene: .
clone size: .
V gene: TRBV7-3
CDR3 DNA: TGTGCCAGCAGCTCCCAAATGGGCGATGGCTACACCTTC
CDR3 protein: CASSSQMGDGYTF

J gene: TRBJ2-3
D gene: .
clone size: .
V gene: TRBV10-2
CDR3 DNA: TGCGCCAGCAGTGTTAGGCTCTTCACAGATACGCAGTATTTT
CDR3 protein: CASSVRLFTDTQYF

J gene: TRBJ1-3
D gene: .
clone size: .
V gene: TRBV25-1
CDR3 DNA: TGTGCCAGCAGTGAAGTAGAAGGTCAGAAAAACACCATATATTTT
CDR3 protein: CASSEVEGQKNTIYF

J gene: TRBJ2-3
D gene: .
clone size: .
V gene: TRBV5-1
CDR3 DNA: TGCGCCAGCAGCCTCCCGGGAGCGGATACGCAGTATTTT
CDR3 protein: CASSLPGADTQYF

J gene: TRBJ1-5
D gene: .
clone size: .
V gene: TRBV30
CDR3 DNA: TGTGCCTGGAGTGTATGGGGGCGGGATCAGCCCCAGCATTTT
CDR3 protein: CAWSVWGRDQPQHF

J gene: TRBJ2-1
D gene: TRBD2
clone size: .
V gene: TRBV4-3
CDR3 DNA: TGCGCCAGCAGCCAAGACCCGGGACTAGCGTCGGATGAGCAGTTCTTC
CDR3 protein: CASSQDPGLASDEQFF

J gene: TRBJ2-7
D gene: .
clone size: .
V gene: TRBV28
CDR3 DNA: TGTGCCAGCAGTTTATTACCTGGGAGTGGATCCTACGAGCAGTACTTC
CDR3 protein: CASSLLPGSGSYEQYF

J gene: TRBJ2-1
D gene: .
clone size: .
V gene: TRBV7-9
CDR3 DNA: TGTGCCAGCAGCGCTCCCGGAAGGCTTTACAATGAGCAGTTCTTC
CDR3 protein: CASSAPGRLYNEQFF

J gene: TRBJ2-5
D gene: .
clone size: .
V gene: TRBV6-1
CDR3 DNA: TGTGCCAGCAGTGCCTACATACAAGAGACCCAGTACTTC
CDR3 protein: CASSAYIQETQYF

J gene: TRBJ2-2
D gene: .
clone size: .
V gene: TRBV5-1
CDR3 DNA: TGCGCCAGCAGCTTGAGCGCCACCGGGGAGCTGTTTTTT
CDR3 protein: CASSLSATGELFF

J gene: TRBJ2-7
D gene: TRBD1
clone size: .
V gene: TRBV7-3
CDR3 DNA: TGTGCCAGCAGCACAAGACAGGGTTCCTACGAGCAGTACTTC
CDR3 protein: CASSTRQGSYEQYF

J gene: TRBJ2-7
D gene: .
clone size: .
V gene: TRBV18
CDR3 DNA: TGTGCCAGCTCACGGACAGAGCCCTACGAGCAGTACTTC
CDR3 protein: CASSRTEPYEQYF

J gene: TRBJ1-5
D gene: .
clone size: .
V gene: TRBV7-2
CDR3 DNA: TGTGCCAGCAGCTTAGAGGGGGGCTTGGGCAATCAGCCCCAGCATTTT
CDR3 protein: CASSLEGGLGNQPQHF

J gene: TRBJ2-3
D gene: TRBD1
clone size: .
V gene: TRBV19
CDR3 DNA: TGTGCCAGTAGCAAAGGACAGGGCTATAGCACAGATACGCAGTATTTT
CDR3 protein: CASSKGQGYSTDTQYF

J gene: TRBJ2-7
D gene: .
clone size: .
V gene: TRBV28
CDR3 DNA: TGTGCCAGCAGTCTGAATGACAGAAAGTTAACCTACGAGCAGTACTTC
CDR3 protein: CASSLNDRKLTYEQYF

J gene: TRBJ1-1
D gene: .
clone size: .
V gene: TRBV11-2
CDR3 DNA: TGTGCCAGCAGCTTACCGCGGTCCGAAGCTTTCTTT
CDR3 protein: CASSLPRSEAFF

J gene: TRBJ1-1
D gene: .
clone size: .
V gene: TRBV30
CDR3 DNA: TGTGCCTGGAGTGTCCATACGAACACTGAAGCTTTCTTT
CDR3 protein: CAWSVHTNTEAFF

J gene: TRBJ2-7
D gene: TRBD1
clone size: .
V gene: TRBV7-9
CDR3 DNA: TGTGCCAGCAGCTTGACAGGGGGCTTCGACGAGCAGTACTTC
CDR3 protein: CASSLTGGFDEQYF

J gene: TRBJ2-7
D gene: TRBD1
clone size: .
V gene: TRBV6-1
CDR3 DNA: TGTGCCAGCATAACAGGGGGCGTAAAGTCCCACGAGCAGTACTTC
CDR3 protein: CASITGGVKSHEQYF

J gene: TRBJ1-4
D gene: .
clone size: .
V gene: TRBV10-2
CDR3 DNA: TGCGCCAGCAGTGAGTCGGCAACGGCGGGCCGGGAAAAACTGTTTTTT
CDR3 protein: CASSESATAGREKLFF

J gene: TRBJ2-7
D gene: TRBD2
clone size: .
V gene: TRBV27
CDR3 DNA: TGTGCCAGCAGTTTATTTCGACTAGCCAGCTACGAGCAGTACTTC
CDR3 protein: CASSLFRLASYEQYF

J gene: TRBJ2-7
D gene: TRBD2
clone size: .
V gene: TRBV6-1
CDR3 DNA: TGTGCCAGCAGTGCCCCGGGACTACCAATCTACGAGCAGTACTTC
CDR3 protein: CASSAPGLPIYEQYF

J gene: TRBJ1-2
D gene: .
clone size: .
V gene: TRBV28
CDR3 DNA: TGTGCCAGCAGTTTACGACTCGGGAGTGGCTACACCTTC
CDR3 protein: CASSLRLGSGYTF

J gene: TRBJ2-1
D gene: TRBD2
clone size: .
V gene: TRBV9
CDR3 DNA: TGTGCCAGCAGCGTATCATTAGCGGGAGGCTCAAATGAGCAGTTCTTC
CDR3 protein: CASSVSLAGGSNEQFF

J gene: TRBJ2-7
D gene: .
clone size: .
V gene: TRBV5-4
CDR3 DNA: TGTGCCAGCAGCTTTGGGGGCTCCTACGAGCAGTACTTC
CDR3 protein: CASSFGGSYEQYF

J gene: TRBJ2-7
D gene: .
clone size: many
V gene: TRBV25-1
CDR3 DNA: TGTGCCAGCAGTGAGGGCCCGGCAAGCTCCTACGAGCAGTACTTC
CDR3 protein: CASSEGPASSYEQYF

J gene: TRBJ2-5
D gene: TRBD2
clone size: .
V gene: TRBV2
CDR3 DNA: TGTGCCAGCACTGGAGGGGCGGGAGGGGAGACCCAGTACTTC
CDR3 protein: CASTGGAGGETQYF

J gene: TRBJ2-7
D gene: .
clone size: .
V gene: TRBV28
CDR3 DNA: TGTGCCAGCCGTCTCCCGGAGGGTTCGTACGAGCAGTACTTC
CDR3 protein: CASRLPEGSYEQYF

J gene: TRBJ2-7
D gene: .
clone size: once
V gene: TRBV2
CDR3 DNA: TGTGCCAGCATTAGGTCCTACGAGCAGTACTTC
CDR3 protein: CASIRSYEQYF

J gene: TRBJ2-7
D gene: .
clone size: .
V gene: TRBV14
CDR3 DNA: TGTGCCAGCAGCCAAGATCTGCGGAGCTCCTACGAGCAGTACTTC
CDR3 protein: CASSQDLRSSYEQYF

J gene: TRBJ1-1
D gene: .
clone size: .
V gene: TRBV7-9
CDR3 DNA: TGTGCCAGCAGCTTGATGGAGACGAACACTGAAGCTTTCTTT
CDR3 protein: CASSLMETNTEAFF

J gene: TRBJ1-4
D gene: TRBD1
clone size: .
V gene: TRBV10-3
CDR3 DNA: TGTGCCATCAGTGATTTAGAAGCCCGACAGGGACTGTTTTTT
CDR3 protein: CAISDLEARQGLFF

J gene: TRBJ2-3
D gene: TRBD1
clone size: .
V gene: TRBV29-1
CDR3 DNA: TGCAGCGTTGAGCCGGGACAGGGGCAATATTTT
CDR3 protein: CSVEPGQGQYF

J gene: TRBJ2-7
D gene: .
clone size: .
V gene: TRBV27
CDR3 DNA: TGTGCCAGCAGTACTACCACAGGGAACTACGAGCAGTACTTC
CDR3 protein: CASSTTTGNYEQYF